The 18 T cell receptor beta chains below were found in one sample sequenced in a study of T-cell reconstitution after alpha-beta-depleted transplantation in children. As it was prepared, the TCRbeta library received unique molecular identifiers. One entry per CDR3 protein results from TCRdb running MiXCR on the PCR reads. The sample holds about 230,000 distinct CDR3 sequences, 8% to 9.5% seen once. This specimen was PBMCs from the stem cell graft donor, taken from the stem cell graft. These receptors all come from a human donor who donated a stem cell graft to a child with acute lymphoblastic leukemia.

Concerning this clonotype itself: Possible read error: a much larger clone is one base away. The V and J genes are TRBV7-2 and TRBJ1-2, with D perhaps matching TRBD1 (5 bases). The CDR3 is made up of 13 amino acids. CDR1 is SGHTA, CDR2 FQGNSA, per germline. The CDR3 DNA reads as TGTGCCAACAGCCCACAGGTGGACTATGGCTACACCTTC. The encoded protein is CANSPQVDYGYTF.

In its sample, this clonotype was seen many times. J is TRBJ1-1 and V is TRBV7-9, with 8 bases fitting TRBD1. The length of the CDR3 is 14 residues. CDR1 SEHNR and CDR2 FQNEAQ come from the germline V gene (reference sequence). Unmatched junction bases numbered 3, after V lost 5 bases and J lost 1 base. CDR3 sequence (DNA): TGTGCCAGCAGCCCTGGACAGGGGAACACTGAAGCTTTCTTT. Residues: CASSPGQGNTEAFF.

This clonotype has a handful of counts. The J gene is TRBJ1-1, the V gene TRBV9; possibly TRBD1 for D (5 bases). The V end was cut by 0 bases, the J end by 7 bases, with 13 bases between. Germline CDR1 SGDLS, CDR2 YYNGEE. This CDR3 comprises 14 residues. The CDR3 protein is CASSVDAGRGEAFF. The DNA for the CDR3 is TGTGCCAGCAGCGTAGATGCAGGGAGGGGTGAAGCTTTCTTT. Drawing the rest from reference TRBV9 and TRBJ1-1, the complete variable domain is DSGVTQTPKHLITATGQRVTLRCSPRSGDLSVYWYQQSLDQGLQFLIQYYNGEERAKGNILERFSAQQFPDLHSELNLSSLELGDSALYFCASSVDAGRGEAFFGQGTRLTVV.

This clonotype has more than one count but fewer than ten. The CDR3 protein is CSARVERGLSYNEQFF. Here the CDR3 DNA reads TGCAGTGCTAGAGTCGAGCGGGGCCTTTCCTACAATGAGCAGTTCTTC. The V call is TRBV20-1, the J call TRBJ2-1; 7 bases fit TRBD2. Germline assignment: CDR1 DFQATT and CDR2 SNEGSKA (reference sequence). The CDR3 is 16 amino acids. V shed 1 base and J 1 base; nucleotides not matched to a gene: 7.

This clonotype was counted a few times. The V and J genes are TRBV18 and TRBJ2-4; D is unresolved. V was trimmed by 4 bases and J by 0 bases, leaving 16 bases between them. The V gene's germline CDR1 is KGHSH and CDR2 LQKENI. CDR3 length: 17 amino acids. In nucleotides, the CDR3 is TGTGCCAGCTCACTCACGGGCGAACGGCCAGCCAAAAACATTCAGTACTTC. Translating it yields CASSLTGERPAKNIQYF. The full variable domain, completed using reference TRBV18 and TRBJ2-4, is NAGVMQNPRHLVRRRGQEARLRCSPMKGHSHVYWYRQLPEEGLKFMVYLQKENIIDESGMPKERFSAEFPKEGPSILRIQQVVRGDSAAYFCASSLTGERPAKNIQYFGAGTRLSVL.

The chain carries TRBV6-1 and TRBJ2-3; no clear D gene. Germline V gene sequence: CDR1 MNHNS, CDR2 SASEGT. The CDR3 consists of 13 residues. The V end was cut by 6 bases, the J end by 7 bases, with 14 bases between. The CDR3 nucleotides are TGTGCCAGCAGCAAAAGCACTGGTTATACGCAGTATTTT. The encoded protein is CASSKSTGYTQYF.

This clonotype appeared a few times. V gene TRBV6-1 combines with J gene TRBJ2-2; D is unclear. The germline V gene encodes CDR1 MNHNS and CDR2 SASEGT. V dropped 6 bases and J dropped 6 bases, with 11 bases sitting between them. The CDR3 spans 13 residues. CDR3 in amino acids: CASRHPGPGELFF. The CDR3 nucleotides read TGTGCCAGCAGGCACCCCGGACCCGGGGAGCTGTTTTTT.

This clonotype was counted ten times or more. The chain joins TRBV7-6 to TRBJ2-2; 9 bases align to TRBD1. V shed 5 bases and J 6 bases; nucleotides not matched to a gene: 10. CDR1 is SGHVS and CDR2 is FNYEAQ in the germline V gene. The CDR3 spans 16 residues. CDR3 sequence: CASSELQGAKAGELFF. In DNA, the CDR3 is TGTGCCAGCAGCGAACTACAGGGGGCCAAGGCCGGGGAGCTGTTTTTT.

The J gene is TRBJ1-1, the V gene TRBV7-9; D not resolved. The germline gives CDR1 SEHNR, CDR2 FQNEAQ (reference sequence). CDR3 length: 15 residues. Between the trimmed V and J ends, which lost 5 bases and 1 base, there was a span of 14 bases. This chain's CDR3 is CASSPPGTTNTEAFF. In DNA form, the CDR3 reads TGTGCCAGCAGCCCCCCCGGCACCACGAACACTGAAGCTTTCTTT.

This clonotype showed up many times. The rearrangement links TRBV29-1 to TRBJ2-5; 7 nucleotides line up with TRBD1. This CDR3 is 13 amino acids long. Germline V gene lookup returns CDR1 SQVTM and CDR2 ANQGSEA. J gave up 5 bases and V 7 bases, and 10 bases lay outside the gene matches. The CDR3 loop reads CSAGTALVETQYF. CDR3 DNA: TGCAGCGCCGGGACAGCGTTGGTTGAGACCCAGTACTTC.

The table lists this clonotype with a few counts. The DNA of the CDR3 is TGCGCCAGCAGCCAGAACCTTATCCAAAGCTCCTACAATGAGCAGTTCTTC. Protein: CASSQNLIQSSYNEQFF. The chain combines TRBV4-3 with TRBJ2-1; D gene uncertain. V lost 3 bases, J lost 0 bases, and 15 bases lay in between. Germline V lookup: CDR1 LGHNA, CDR2 YSLEER. This CDR3 is 17 amino acids long.

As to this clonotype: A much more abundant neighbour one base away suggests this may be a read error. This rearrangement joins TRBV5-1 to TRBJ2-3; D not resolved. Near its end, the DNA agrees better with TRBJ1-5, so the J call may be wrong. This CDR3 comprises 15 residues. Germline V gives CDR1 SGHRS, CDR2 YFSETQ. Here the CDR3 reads CASSLGQRRGNTQHF. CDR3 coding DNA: TGCGCCAGCAGCTTGGGTCAGCGGCGCGGCAATACGCAGCATTTT.

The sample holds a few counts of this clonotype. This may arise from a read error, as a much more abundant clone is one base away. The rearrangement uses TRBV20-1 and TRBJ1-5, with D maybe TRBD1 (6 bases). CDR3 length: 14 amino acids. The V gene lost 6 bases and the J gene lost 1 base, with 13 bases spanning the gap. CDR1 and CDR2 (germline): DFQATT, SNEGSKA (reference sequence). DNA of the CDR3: TGCAGTGCCCTTACAGGGACAAGCAATCAGCCCCAGCATTTT. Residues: CSALTGTSNQPQHF.

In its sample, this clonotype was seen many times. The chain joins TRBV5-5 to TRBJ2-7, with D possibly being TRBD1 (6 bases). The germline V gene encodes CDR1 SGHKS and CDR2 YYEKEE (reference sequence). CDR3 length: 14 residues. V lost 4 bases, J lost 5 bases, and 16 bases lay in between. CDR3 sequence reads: CASSPHDRFNEQYF. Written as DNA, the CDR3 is TGTGCCAGCAGCCCCCACGACAGGTTCAACGAGCAGTACTTC.

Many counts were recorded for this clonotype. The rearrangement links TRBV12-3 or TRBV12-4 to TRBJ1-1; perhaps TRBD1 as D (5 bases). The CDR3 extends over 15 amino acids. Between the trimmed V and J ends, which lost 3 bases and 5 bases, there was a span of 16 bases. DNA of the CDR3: TGTGCCAGCAGTTTGAGGGTCACAGGATTGACTGAAGCTTTCTTT. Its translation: CASSLRVTGLTEAFF.

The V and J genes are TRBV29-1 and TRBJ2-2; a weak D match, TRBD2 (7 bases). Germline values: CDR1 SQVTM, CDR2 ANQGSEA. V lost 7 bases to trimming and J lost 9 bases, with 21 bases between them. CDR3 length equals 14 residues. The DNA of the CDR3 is TGCAGCGCCAGTGGGGGGGCGGATACCTGGGAGCTGTTTTTT. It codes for CSASGGADTWELFF.

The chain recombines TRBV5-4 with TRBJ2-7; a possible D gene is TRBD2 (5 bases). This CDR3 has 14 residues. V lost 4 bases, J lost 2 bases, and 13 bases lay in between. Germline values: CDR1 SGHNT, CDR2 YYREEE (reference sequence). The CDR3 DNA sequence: TGTGCCAGCAGCCCCGGGCGGGCCCCCTACGAGCAGTACTTC. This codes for CASSPGRAPYEQYF.

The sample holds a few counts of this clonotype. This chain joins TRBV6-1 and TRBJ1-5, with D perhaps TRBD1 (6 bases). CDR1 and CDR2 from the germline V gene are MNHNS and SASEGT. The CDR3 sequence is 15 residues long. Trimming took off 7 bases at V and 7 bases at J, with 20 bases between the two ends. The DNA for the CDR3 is TGTGCCAGCACCCTAACAGGGCCGGAGGGGCAGCCCCAGCATTTT. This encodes CASTLTGPEGQPQHF.